This T cell receptor beta chain was sequenced for a study of beta chain features in type 1 diabetes. About the study: Patient and healthy donor groups were alike in age, gender and cell yields. Study conclusions and caveats: VDJ junctions in type 1 diabetes patients carried more deletions and fewer insertions. Moderate but significant shortening of TCRB CDR3s was recorded in all four CD4+ subsets from Type 1 diabetes patients.

This clone was seen a few times. The antigen is undetermined. Expressed TCRB transcripts were sequenced because the entire RNA isolate underwent reverse transcription. Only in-frame clones appear in the TCRdb table, and some are missing; sequencing was by immunoSEQ multiplex PCR. This table holds around 600,000 clones, roughly 12% found once. Germline CDR1 reads KGHSH; CDR2 reads LQKENI. The V segment lost 3 bases and the J segment 6 bases; nucleotides outside the gene matches: 9. The CDR3 loop spans 15 amino acids. It was via CD45RO/CCR7/CD25/CD127/CD95/CD27 that CD4+ naive, central memory, regulatory and stem cell-like memory cells were sorted.

The sample taken for sequencing was naive CD4+ T cells from blood. The receptor was derived from a man aged 25 to 40 with type 1 diabetes. V usage is TRBV18 and J usage is TRBJ2-7; TRBD1 agrees at 9 bases. The CDR3 bases are TGTGCCAGCTCACCCCGACAGGGGGGGCTTCTCGAGCAGTACTTC. The encoded protein is CASSPRQGGLLEQYF.